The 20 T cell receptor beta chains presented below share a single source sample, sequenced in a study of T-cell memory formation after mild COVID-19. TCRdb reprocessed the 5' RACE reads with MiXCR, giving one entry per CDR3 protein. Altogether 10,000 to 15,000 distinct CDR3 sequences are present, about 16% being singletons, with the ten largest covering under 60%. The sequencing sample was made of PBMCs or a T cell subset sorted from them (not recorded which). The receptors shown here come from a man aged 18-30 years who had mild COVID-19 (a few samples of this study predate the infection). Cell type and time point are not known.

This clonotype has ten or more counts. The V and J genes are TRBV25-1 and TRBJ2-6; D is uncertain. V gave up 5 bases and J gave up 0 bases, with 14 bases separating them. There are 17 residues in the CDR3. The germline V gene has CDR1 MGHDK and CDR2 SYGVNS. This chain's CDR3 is CASSPWTVSSGANVLTF. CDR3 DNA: TGTGCCAGCAGTCCCTGGACGGTTAGCTCTGGGGCCAACGTCCTGACTTTC. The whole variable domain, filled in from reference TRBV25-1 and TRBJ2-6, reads EADIYQTPRYLVIGTGKKITLECSQTMGHDKMYWYQQDPGMELHLIHYSYGVNSTEKGDLSSESTVSRIRTEHFPLTLESARPSHTSQYLCASSPWTVSSGANVLTFGAGSRLTVL.

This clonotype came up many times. The CDR3 DNA sequence: TGTGCCAGCAGCCTAGCGGGGGGGTTTTACAATGAGCAGTTCTTC. This sequence encodes CASSLAGGFYNEQFF. This chain links TRBV6-2 or TRBV6-3 with TRBJ2-1, with 12 bases that match TRBD2. Trimming at V came to 6 bases and at J to 4 bases, leaving 4 bases not matched to a gene. This CDR3 has 15 residues. CDR1 and CDR2 from the germline V gene are MNHEY and SVGEGT.

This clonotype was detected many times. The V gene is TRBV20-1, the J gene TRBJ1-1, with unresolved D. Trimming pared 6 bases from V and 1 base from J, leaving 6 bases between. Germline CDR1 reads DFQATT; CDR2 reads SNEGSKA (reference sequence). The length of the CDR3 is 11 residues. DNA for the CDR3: TGCAGTGCCGCACGGAACACTGAAGCTTTCTTT. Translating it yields CSAARNTEAFF.

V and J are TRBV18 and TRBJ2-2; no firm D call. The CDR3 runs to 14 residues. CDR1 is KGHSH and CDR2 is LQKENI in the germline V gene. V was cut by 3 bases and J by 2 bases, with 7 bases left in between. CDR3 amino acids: CASSPASNTGELFF. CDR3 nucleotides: TGTGCCAGCTCACCGGCCAGTAACACCGGGGAGCTGTTTTTT. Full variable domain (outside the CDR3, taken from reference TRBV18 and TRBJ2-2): NAGVMQNPRHLVRRRGQEARLRCSPMKGHSHVYWYRQLPEEGLKFMVYLQKENIIDESGMPKERFSAEFPKEGPSILRIQQVVRGDSAAYFCASSPASNTGELFFGEGSRLTVL.

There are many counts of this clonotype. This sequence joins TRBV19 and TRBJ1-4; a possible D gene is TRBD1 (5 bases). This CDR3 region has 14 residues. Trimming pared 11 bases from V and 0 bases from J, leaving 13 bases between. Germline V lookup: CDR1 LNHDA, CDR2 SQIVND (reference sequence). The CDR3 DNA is TGTGCCTCCTTCGACAGTACAACTAATGAAAAACTGTTTTTT. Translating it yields CASFDSTTNEKLFF.

CDR3 in amino acids: CASRAETSEAFF. The DNA of the CDR3 is TGTGCCAGCAGGGCTGAGACCTCTGAAGCTTTCTTT. The chain couples TRBV5-4 to TRBJ1-1; D gene uncertain. The CDR3 sequence is 12 residues long. Germline CDR1 SGHNT, CDR2 YYREEE (reference sequence). V gave up 5 bases and J gave up 6 bases, with 11 bases separating them. The complete variable domain, with remaining parts taken from reference TRBV5-4 and TRBJ1-1, reads ETGVTQSPTHLIKTRGQQVTLRCSSQSGHNTVSWYQQALGQGPQFIFQYYREEENGRGNFPPRFSGLQFPNYSSELNVNALELDDSALYLCASRAETSEAFFGQGTRLTVV.

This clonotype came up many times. Here the CDR3 reads CASSYISSDTQYF. CDR3 coding DNA: TGTGCCAGCAGTTACATTAGTTCTGATACGCAGTATTTT. The V gene is TRBV6-5, the J gene TRBJ2-3; D unclear. The V end was cut by 2 bases, the J end by 6 bases, with 9 bases between. The CDR3 has 13 amino acids. Germline loops: CDR1 MNHEY, CDR2 SVGAGI.

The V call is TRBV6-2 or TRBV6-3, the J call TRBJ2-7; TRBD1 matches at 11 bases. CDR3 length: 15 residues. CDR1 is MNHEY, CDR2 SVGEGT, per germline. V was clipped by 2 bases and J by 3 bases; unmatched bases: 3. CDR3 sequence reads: CASSYGQGANYEQYV. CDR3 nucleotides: TGTGCCAGCAGTTACGGACAGGGGGCTAACTACGAGCAGTACGTC.

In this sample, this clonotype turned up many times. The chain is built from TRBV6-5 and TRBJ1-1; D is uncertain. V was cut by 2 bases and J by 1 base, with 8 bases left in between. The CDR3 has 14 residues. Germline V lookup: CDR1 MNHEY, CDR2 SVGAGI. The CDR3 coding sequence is TGTGCCAGCAGTTACAACTCCCCGAACACTGAAGCTTTCTTT. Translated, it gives CASSYNSPNTEAFF.

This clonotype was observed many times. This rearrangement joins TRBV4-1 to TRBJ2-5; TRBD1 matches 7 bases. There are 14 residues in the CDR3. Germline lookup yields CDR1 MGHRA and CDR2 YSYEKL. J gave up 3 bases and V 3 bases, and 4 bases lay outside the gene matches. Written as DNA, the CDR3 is TGCGCCAGCAGCCATCCCGACAGGGAAGAGACCCAGTACTTC. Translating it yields CASSHPDREETQYF.

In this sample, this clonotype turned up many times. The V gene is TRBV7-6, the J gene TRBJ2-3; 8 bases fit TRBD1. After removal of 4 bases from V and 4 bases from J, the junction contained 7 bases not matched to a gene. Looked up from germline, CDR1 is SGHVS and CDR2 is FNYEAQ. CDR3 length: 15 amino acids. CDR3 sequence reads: CASSSTDRGADTQYF. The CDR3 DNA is TGTGCCAGCAGCTCAACCGACAGGGGTGCAGATACGCAGTATTTT.

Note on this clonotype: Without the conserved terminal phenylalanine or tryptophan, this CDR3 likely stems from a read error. The CDR3 loop reads CASSFWTPYGQYL. The CDR3 DNA reads TGTGCCAGCAGTTTCTGGACCCCCTACGGGCAGTACCTC. This chain links TRBV6-2 or TRBV6-3 with TRBJ2-7; the D is unclear. Germline CDR1 MNHEY, CDR2 SVGEGT. The CDR3 consists of 13 residues.

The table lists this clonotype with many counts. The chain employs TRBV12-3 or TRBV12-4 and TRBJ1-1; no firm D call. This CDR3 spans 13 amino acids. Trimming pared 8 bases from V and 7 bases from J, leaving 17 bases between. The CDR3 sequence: CASGSPRSHEAFF. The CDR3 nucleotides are TGTGCCAGCGGCTCCCCCAGGTCCCATGAAGCTTTCTTT.

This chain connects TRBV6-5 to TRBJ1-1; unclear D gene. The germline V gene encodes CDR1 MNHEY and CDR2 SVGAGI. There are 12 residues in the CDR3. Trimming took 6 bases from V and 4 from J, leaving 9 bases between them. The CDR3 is CASSLAGTEAFF. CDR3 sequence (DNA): TGTGCCAGCAGCCTGGCTGGCACTGAAGCTTTCTTT.

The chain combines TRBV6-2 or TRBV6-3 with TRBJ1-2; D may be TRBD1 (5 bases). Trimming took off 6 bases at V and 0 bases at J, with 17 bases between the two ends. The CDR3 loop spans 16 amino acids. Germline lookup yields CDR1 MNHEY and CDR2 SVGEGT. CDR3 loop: CASSPWWGTANYGYTF. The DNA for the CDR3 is TGTGCCAGCAGCCCCTGGTGGGGGACCGCTAACTATGGCTACACCTTC.

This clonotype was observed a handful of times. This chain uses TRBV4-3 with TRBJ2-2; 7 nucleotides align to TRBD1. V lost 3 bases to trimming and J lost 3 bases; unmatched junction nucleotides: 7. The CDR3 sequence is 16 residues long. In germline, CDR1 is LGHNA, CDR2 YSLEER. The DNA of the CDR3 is TGCGCCAGCAGCCAGACAGGGATCAGGTACACCGGGGAGCTGTTTTTT. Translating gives CASSQTGIRYTGELFF.

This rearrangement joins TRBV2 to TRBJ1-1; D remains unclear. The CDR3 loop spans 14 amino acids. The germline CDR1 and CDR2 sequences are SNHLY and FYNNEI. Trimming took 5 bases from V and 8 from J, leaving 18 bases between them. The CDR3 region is CASSPGSFPTEAFF. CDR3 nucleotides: TGTGCCAGCAGTCCGGGCTCTTTCCCGACCGAAGCTTTCTTT. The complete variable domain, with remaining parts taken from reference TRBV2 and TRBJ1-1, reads EPEVTQTPSHQVTQMGQEVILRCVPISNHLYFYWYRQILGQKVEFLVSFYNNEISEKSEIFDDQFSVERPDGSNFTLKIRSTKLEDSAMYFCASSPGSFPTEAFFGQGTRLTVV.

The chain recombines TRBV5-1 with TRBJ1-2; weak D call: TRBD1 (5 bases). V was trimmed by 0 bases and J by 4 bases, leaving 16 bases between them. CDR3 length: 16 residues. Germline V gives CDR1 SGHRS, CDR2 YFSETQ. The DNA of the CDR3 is TGCGCCAGCAGCTTGGCCAATCGCAGGGCCTCCTATGGCTACACCTTC. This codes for CASSLANRRASYGYTF.

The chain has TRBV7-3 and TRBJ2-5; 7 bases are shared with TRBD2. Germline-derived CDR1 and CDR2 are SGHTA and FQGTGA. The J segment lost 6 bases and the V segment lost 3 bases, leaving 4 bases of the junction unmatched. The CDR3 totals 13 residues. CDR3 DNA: TGTGCCAGCAGCTTCAGGGAGGGGAAGACCCAGTACTTC. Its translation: CASSFREGKTQYF. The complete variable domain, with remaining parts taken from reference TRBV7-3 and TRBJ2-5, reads GAGVSQTPSNKVTEKGKYVELRCDPISGHTALYWYRQSLGQGPEFLIYFQGTGAADDSGLPNDRFFAVRPEGSVSTLKIQRTERGDSAVYLCASSFREGKTQYFGPGTRLLVL.

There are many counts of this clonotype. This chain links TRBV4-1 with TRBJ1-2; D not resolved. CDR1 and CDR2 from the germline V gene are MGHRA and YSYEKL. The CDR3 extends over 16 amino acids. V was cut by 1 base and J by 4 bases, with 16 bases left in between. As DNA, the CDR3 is TGCGCCAGCAGCCAAGGGAGGCTGGGGTTGGTCTATGGCTACACCTTC. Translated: CASSQGRLGLVYGYTF.